Below are 23 T cell receptor beta chains sequenced from a single sample in a study of cytomegalovirus exposure and HLA in healthy donors. Primers for the PCR totalled 60 Vbeta and 13 Jbeta. Profiling relied on immunoSEQ multiplex PCR, and the TCRdb table lists in-frame clones only, not all of them. The sample lists some 130,000 clones, 78% occurring once. Sequencing input: PBMCs. The receptor set was obtained from a woman aged 25 to 39 in good health and CMV-seropositive.

V and J are TRBV6-1 and TRBJ2-2, with 9 bases fitting TRBD2. V dropped 8 bases and J dropped 0; count of bases not matched to a gene: 1. This CDR3 is built from 14 residues. Germline V gives CDR1 MNHNS, CDR2 SASEGT. The CDR3 spells CASGLATNTGELFF. The CDR3 DNA follows: TGTGCCAGCGGACTAGCGACGAACACCGGGGAGCTGTTTTTT.

The rearrangement links TRBV10-3 to TRBJ1-2; D gene ambiguous. V was cut by 3 bases and J by 8 bases, with 19 bases left in between. This CDR3 region has 15 residues. CDR1 ENHRY and CDR2 SYGVKD come from the germline V gene. CDR3 bases: TGTGCCATCAGTGACCAGACAACTGCCAGGATAGGCTACACCTTC. Encoded protein: CAISDQTTARIGYTF.

The chain combines TRBV7-2 with TRBJ1-1, with D possibly matching TRBD1 (6 bases). There are 14 residues in the CDR3. Germline lookup yields CDR1 SGHTA and CDR2 FQGNSA. V dropped 5 bases and J dropped 3 bases, with 13 bases sitting between them. CDR3 amino acids: CASSQQGMDTEAFF. The CDR3 nucleotides are TGTGCCAGCAGCCAACAGGGAATGGACACTGAAGCTTTCTTT.

The V and J genes are TRBV10-3 and TRBJ2-7; TRBD2 agrees at 7 bases. J was trimmed by 3 bases and V by 3 bases; bases with no gene match: 8. The germline CDR1 and CDR2 sequences are ENHRY and SYGVKD. CDR3 length: 15 amino acids. The CDR3 loop is CAISETRGVLYEQYF. In nucleotides, the CDR3 is TGTGCCATCAGTGAAACTCGGGGGGTCCTCTACGAGCAGTACTTC.

The chain is built from TRBV28 and TRBJ1-2; D remains unclear. Trimming took 2 bases from V and 4 from J, leaving 8 bases between them. This CDR3 region has 13 residues. Per germline, CDR1 MDHEN and CDR2 SYDVKM. For the CDR3, the DNA is TGTGCCAGCAGTTTAGTGGAGGGCTATGGCTACACCTTC. The encoded protein is CASSLVEGYGYTF.

The rearrangement uses TRBV4-2 and TRBJ2-5; 10 nucleotides agree with TRBD2. Germline lookup yields CDR1 LGHNA and CDR2 YNFKEQ. V gave up 5 bases and J gave up 1 base; unmatched junction bases: 1. The CDR3 covers 14 residues. CDR3 in DNA: TGTGCCAGCAGCTCTAGCGGGGGCCAAGAGACCCAGTACTTC. Translated, it gives CASSSSGGQETQYF.

The chain uses TRBV6-6 and TRBJ2-1; 8 bases agree with TRBD2. V lost 5 bases and J lost 0; bases outside the gene matches: 6. The germline V gene encodes CDR1 MNHNY and CDR2 SVGAGI (reference sequence). The CDR3 contains 16 residues. The CDR3 loop reads CASSPQRGRSYNEQFF. CDR3 nucleotide sequence: TGTGCCAGCAGTCCCCAGCGGGGGCGCTCCTACAATGAGCAGTTCTTC.

The rearrangement links TRBV5-4 to TRBJ2-5; 10 bases line up with TRBD1. Germline V gene sequence: CDR1 SGHNT, CDR2 YYREEE (reference sequence). The CDR3 extends over 14 amino acids. With V trimmed by 4 bases and J by 5 bases, 5 bases remained unmatched. The CDR3 nucleotides are TGTGCCAGCAGCCGAGGACAGGGGGAGGAGACCCAGTACTTC. Protein: CASSRGQGEETQYF.

The chain is built from TRBV4-1 and TRBJ1-5; weak D call: TRBD1 (5 bases). The CDR3 is 15 residues long. The V and J ends lost 3 bases and 6 bases respectively, with 15 bases between them. In germline, CDR1 is MGHRA, CDR2 YSYEKL. This CDR3 reads CASSQTDRTSQPQHF. The CDR3 nucleotides are TGCGCCAGCAGCCAGACAGATAGAACCTCTCAGCCCCAGCATTTT.

The chain uses TRBV29-1 and TRBJ2-1; 7 positions agree with TRBD2. The germline V gene encodes CDR1 SQVTM and CDR2 ANQGSEA. After removal of 4 bases from V and 9 bases from J, the junction contained 12 bases not matched to a gene. The CDR3 length is 14 residues. The CDR3 is CSVVPGRAGTEQFF. In nucleotides, the CDR3 is TGCAGCGTTGTGCCAGGGAGGGCAGGTACTGAGCAGTTCTTC.

V is TRBV7-6 and J is TRBJ2-3; 7 nucleotides align to TRBD2. J was trimmed by 2 bases and V by 1 base; bases with no gene match: 6. The CDR3 spans 16 residues. The germline V gene encodes CDR1 SGHVS and CDR2 FNYEAQ. The CDR3 region has the DNA TGTGCCAGCAGCTTAGGGGCCGGGACTAACACAGATACGCAGTATTTT. This translates into CASSLGAGTNTDTQYF.

The chain combines TRBV7-9 with TRBJ1-1, with D unresolved. The CDR3 totals 13 residues. The germline gives CDR1 SEHNR, CDR2 FQNEAQ (reference sequence). Trimming took off 8 bases at V and 4 bases at J, with 14 bases between the two ends. Here the CDR3 reads CASAQDIGTEAFF. As DNA, the CDR3 is TGTGCCAGCGCCCAAGACATAGGCACTGAAGCTTTCTTT.

The chain carries TRBV5-1 and TRBJ1-1; no firm D call. Trimming removed 2 bases from V and 5 bases from J, with 13 bases in between. CDR3 length: 14 residues. Germline CDR1 reads SGHRS; CDR2 reads YFSETQ. The CDR3 region is CASSFLDPGTEAFF. The CDR3 DNA is TGCGCCAGCAGCTTTCTTGATCCGGGGACTGAAGCTTTCTTT.

This chain connects TRBV6-5 to TRBJ2-5; TRBD2 might be the D (5 bases). Germline V gene data show CDR1 as MNHEY and CDR2 as SVGAGI. The CDR3 spans 13 residues. Trimming removed 6 bases at V and 1 base at J, with 9 bases between. The DNA for the CDR3 is TGTGCCAGCAGGCTAGGAGGCCAAGAGACCCAGTACTTC. This gives the protein CASRLGGQETQYF.

The chain couples TRBV11-2 to TRBJ1-1, with D perhaps matching TRBD1 (6 bases). The V end was cut by 2 bases, the J end by 5 bases, with 6 bases between. The germline V gene has CDR1 SGHAT and CDR2 FQNNGV. The CDR3 runs to 12 residues. The CDR3 region is CASSLRGTEAFF. The CDR3 bases are TGTGCCAGCAGCTTAAGGGGGACTGAAGCTTTCTTT.

The CDR3 DNA follows: TGTGCCAGCTCACCTGGGACAGGGTTTGACTATGGCTACACCTTC. This gives the protein CASSPGTGFDYGYTF. V is TRBV18 and J is TRBJ1-2; 9 nucleotides align to TRBD1. The V segment lost 3 bases and the J segment 3 bases; nucleotides outside the gene matches: 5. CDR3 length equals 15 residues. Germline V gene sequence: CDR1 KGHSH, CDR2 LQKENI.

This clone has more than one count but fewer than ten. This rearrangement joins TRBV4-2 to TRBJ2-6; 10 bases line up with TRBD2. Trimming removed 1 base from V and 1 base from J; junction bases left unmatched: 4. CDR3 length: 18 amino acids. Germline V lookup: CDR1 LGHNA, CDR2 YNFKEQ. The CDR3: CASSQASGGASGANVLTF. The CDR3 nucleotides are TGTGCCAGCAGCCAAGCGAGCGGGGGGGCTTCTGGGGCCAACGTCCTGACTTTC.

This clone was found a few times. This chain links TRBV4-3 with TRBJ2-3; D is undetermined. The CDR3 runs to 15 residues. V was clipped by 1 base and J by 3 bases, with 11 bases between them. Germline V gives CDR1 LGHNA, CDR2 YSLEER. CDR3 sequence reads: CASSQVTAGTDTQYF. The CDR3 DNA reads as TGCGCCAGCAGCCAAGTAACAGCTGGTACAGATACGCAGTATTTT.

There are a few counts of this clone. J is TRBJ2-1 and V is TRBV4-3; 10 nucleotides align to TRBD2. J was trimmed by 7 bases and V by 0 bases; bases with no gene match: 6. This CDR3 is 16 amino acids long. In germline, CDR1 is LGHNA, CDR2 YSLEER. The chain's CDR3 is CASSQDPAGGGNEQFF. DNA of the CDR3: TGCGCCAGCAGCCAAGATCCAGCGGGGGGGGGTAATGAGCAGTTCTTC.

This clone was observed a handful of times. The rearrangement links TRBV25-1 to TRBJ2-7; tentatively, D is TRBD2 (5 bases). The germline CDR1 and CDR2 sequences are MGHDK and SYGVNS. The CDR3 has 14 amino acids. The V gene lost 8 bases and the J gene lost 0 bases, with 14 bases spanning the gap. CDR3 residues: CASSSFSSSYEQYF. The CDR3 coding sequence is TGTGCCAGCTCTAGCTTCAGTAGCTCCTACGAGCAGTACTTC.

The chain uses TRBV19 and TRBJ1-3; 8 bases match TRBD1. The germline CDR1 and CDR2 sequences are LNHDA and SQIVND (reference sequence). J gave up 7 bases and V 8 bases, and 4 bases lay outside the gene matches. This CDR3 spans 12 amino acids. DNA for the CDR3: TGTGCCAGTGGGGACAGGCGGAACACCATATATTTT. Its translation: CASGDRRNTIYF.

The chain joins TRBV11-2 to TRBJ2-7, with 13 bases fitting TRBD2. Per germline, CDR1 SGHAT and CDR2 FQNNGV. This CDR3 spans 16 amino acids. V shed 5 bases and J 0 bases; nucleotides not matched to a gene: 4. Here the CDR3 reads CASSRTSGGLSYEQYF. CDR3 DNA sequence: TGTGCCAGCAGCCGGACTAGCGGGGGCCTCTCCTACGAGCAGTACTTC.

J is TRBJ2-5 and V is TRBV5-1; TRBD2 matches at 8 bases. V trimming: 1 base; J trimming: 4 bases; junction bases outside the gene matches: 6. CDR1 is SGHRS, CDR2 YFSETQ, per germline. CDR3 length: 15 amino acids. The CDR3 loop reads CASSLSYGGGETQYF. For the CDR3, the DNA is TGCGCCAGCAGCTTGTCTTACGGGGGGGGAGAGACCCAGTACTTC.